This T cell receptor (beta chain) derives from a study of OX40 agonist ivuxolimab in advanced cancers. Profiling relied on immunoSEQ multiplex PCR, and the TCRdb table lists in-frame clones only, not all of them. Seen here are about 94,000 clones, 92% observed once, and the top ten hold about 3%. General study findings and limits: Not determined was the antigen specificity of the expanded peripheral T cells. Among patients with partial responses at 0.1-3.0 mg/kg, clonal expansion was among the lowest.

Germline CDR1 is SGHDN and CDR2 is FVKESK. V was clipped by 5 bases and J by 6 bases, with 10 bases between them. This CDR3 comprises 13 residues. For this clone: The antigen is not known.

The J gene is TRBJ2-2, the V gene TRBV14; D is perhaps TRBD1 (6 bases). Sequencing was performed on CD4+ or CD8+ T cells sorted from blood, taken in a trial of the OX40 agonist ivuxolimab. This receptor was obtained from an adult with an advanced solid tumor such as melanoma, head and neck, liver or kidney cancer. CDR3 bases: TGTGCCAGCAGCTACACAGGGCCCGGGGAGCTGTTTTTT. Its protein is CASSYTGPGELFF.